This T cell receptor (beta chain) was sequenced for a study of blood T cell repertoires in COVID-19 (TCRdb year 2020). Background for the entire study: Samples from collaborators originated in the United States, Italy and Spain and spanned both the acute and convalescent phases of COVID-19. Nearly every sample came with metadata listing a de-identified subject ID, COVID-19 status, age in years and sex. The repertoires were released in a freely available public database intended as a resource for research on the immune response to SARS-CoV-2. Where available, HLA class I and class II types were taken from metadata supplied by the sample provider and were not determined by assay-based typing. Deeply sampled blood TCRbeta repertoires from subjects exposed to, actively infected with, or recovered from COVID-19 were included in the dataset. Samples came from the ongoing ImmuneRACE study (first 160 participants) plus 1,254 subjects from 6 global collaborators. The material from the prospective study consisted of cDNA or gDNA derived from T cells, B-cell-depleted T cells, or PBMCs.

At one collaborating source in Seattle, patients were enrolled during active infection and were followed longitudinally through the course of disease. Each collaborating institution followed its own protocols to collect whole blood in K2EDTA tubes. For TCRbeta analysis, collaborators shipped samples in one of three forms: frozen whole blood, isolated PBMCs, or DNA extracted from either of those sample types. The CDR3 sequence holds 17 residues, the cysteine and phenylalanine included. Just the 51-base CDR3 DNA is kept, in frame starting at base 1. V and J lose 2 bases and 4 bases, and a span of 18 bases separates them. From the germline V gene, CDR1 is SGHRS and CDR2 is YFSETQ. TCRbeta CDR3 regions were amplified from genomic DNA using the immunoSEQ Assay, a bias-controlled multiplex PCR. Per the original workflow: The number of nucleated cells in each sample was estimated by amplification of reference gene primers within the assay. Sequence reads were collapsed and filtered to measure the absolute abundance of every unique TCRbeta CDR3 rearrangement. For each sample, productive Simpson clonality was calculated as the square root of Simpson's diversity index over productive rearrangements. TCRdb provides this immuneACCESS table in a form limited to in-frame rearrangements. Some clones are lacking; in checked studies, under half of them reflect an unresolved V gene, and why the rest are absent is not known. The V and J calls and clone size were taken over from that table, and D and trimming were inferred from the DNA. The table for this sample lists about 220,000 clones; around 83% of them were counted only once. The top ten clonotypes cover 9.5% to 13% of the sample.

On this clone: It has no known antigen specificity. No clone much larger than this one lies a single base away; base qualities are absent.

On the study overall, not on this receptor specifically: How much clinical and demographic metadata was included differed by source and by participant, and the metadata was provided uncurated.

Sequenced material: peripheral blood. Here the chain combines TRBV5-1 and TRBJ2-2; a tentative D call is TRBD2 (5 bases match). The origin of this receptor is a woman in her forties or fifties with COVID-19, enrolled during active disease. The bases are TGCGCCAGCAGCTTAGTATCCCCGGGGAAAGGCACCGGGGAGCTGTTTTTT. Translated, it reads CASSLVSPGKGTGELFF.